The text below deals with one T cell receptor (beta chain). This CDR3 has 15 residues. The germline V gene has CDR1 LNHDA and CDR2 SQIVND (reference sequence). Trimming removed 5 bases at V and 3 bases at J, with 13 bases between. The data originate from a study of shared clonotypes between healthy human individuals. TCRdb's table, derived via immunoSEQ multiplex PCR, lists solely in-frame clones and lacks some. The data hold about 2.1 million clones, with approximately 92% observed a single time. Naive CD8 cells, CD45RO-negative and positively selected for CCR7, excluded terminally differentiated effector memory CD45RA+ cells.

Sequences were obtained from naive CD8+ T cells from PBMCs. This receptor was taken from a man aged 18 to 29 in good health. Some clones in this sample may be carry-over from other donors' samples. The rearrangement uses TRBV19 and TRBJ2-2; unclear D gene. The CDR3 loop reads CASSSQDWYTGELFF. CDR3 sequence (DNA): TGTGCCAGTAGTTCTCAAGACTGGTACACCGGGGAGCTGTTTTTT.